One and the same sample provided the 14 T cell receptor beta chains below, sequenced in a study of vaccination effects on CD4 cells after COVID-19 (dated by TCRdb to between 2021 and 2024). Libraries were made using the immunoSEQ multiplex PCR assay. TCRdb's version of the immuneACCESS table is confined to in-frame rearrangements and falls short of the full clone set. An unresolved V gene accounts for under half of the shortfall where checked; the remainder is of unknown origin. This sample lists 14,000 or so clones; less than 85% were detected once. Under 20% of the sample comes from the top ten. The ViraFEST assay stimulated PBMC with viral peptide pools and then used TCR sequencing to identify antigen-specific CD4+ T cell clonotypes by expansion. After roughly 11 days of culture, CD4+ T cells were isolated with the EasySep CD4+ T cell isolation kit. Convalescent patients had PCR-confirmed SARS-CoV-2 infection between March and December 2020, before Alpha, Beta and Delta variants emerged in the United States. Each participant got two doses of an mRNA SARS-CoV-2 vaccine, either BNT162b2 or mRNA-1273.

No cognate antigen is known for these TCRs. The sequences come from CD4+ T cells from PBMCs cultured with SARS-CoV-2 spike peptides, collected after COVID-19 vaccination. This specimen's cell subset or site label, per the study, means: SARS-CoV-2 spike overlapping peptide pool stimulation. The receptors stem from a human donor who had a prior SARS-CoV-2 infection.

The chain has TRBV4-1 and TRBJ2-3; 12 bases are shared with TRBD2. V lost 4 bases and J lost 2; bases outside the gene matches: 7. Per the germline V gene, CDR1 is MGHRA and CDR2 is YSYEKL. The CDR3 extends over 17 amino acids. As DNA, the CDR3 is TGCGCCAGCAGCCGAGGGGGACTAGCGGGTCTCACAGATACGCAGTATTTT. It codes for CASSRGGLAGLTDTQYF.

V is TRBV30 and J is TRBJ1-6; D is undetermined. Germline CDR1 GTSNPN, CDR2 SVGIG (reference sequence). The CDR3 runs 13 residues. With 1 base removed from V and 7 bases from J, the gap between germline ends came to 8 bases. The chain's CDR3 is CAWSENQNSPLHF. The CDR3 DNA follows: TGTGCCTGGAGTGAAAATCAAAATTCACCCCTCCACTTT.

The CDR3 nucleotides read TGTGCCAGCAGTCCCTCGGGACACCGAGCAACTAATGAAAAACTGTTTTTT. This translates into CASSPSGHRATNEKLFF. V usage is TRBV6-6 and J usage is TRBJ1-4; D possibly corresponds to TRBD1 (6 bases). The V gene's germline CDR1 is MNHNY and CDR2 SVGAGI (reference sequence). CDR3 size: 17 residues. V was pared by 5 bases and J by 0 bases, with 16 bases between.

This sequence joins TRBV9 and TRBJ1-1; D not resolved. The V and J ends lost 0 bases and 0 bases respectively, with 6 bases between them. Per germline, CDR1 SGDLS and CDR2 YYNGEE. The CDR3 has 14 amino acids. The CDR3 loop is CASSVDVMNTEAFF. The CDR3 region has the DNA TGTGCCAGCAGCGTAGACGTCATGAACACTGAAGCTTTCTTT.

The CDR3 coding sequence is TGTGCCAGTAGCTCTCTGTCAGGGGAAGCTTTCTTT. Protein: CASSSLSGEAFF. The chain has TRBV19 and TRBJ1-1; D perhaps matches TRBD1 (5 bases). CDR1 is LNHDA, CDR2 SQIVND, per germline (reference sequence). The CDR3 is 12 residues long. V dropped 6 bases and J dropped 8 bases, with 13 bases sitting between them.

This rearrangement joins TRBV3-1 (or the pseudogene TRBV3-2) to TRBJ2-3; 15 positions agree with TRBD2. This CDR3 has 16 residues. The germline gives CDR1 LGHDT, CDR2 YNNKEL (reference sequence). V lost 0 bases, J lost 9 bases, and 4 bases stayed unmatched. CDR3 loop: CASSQDAGLAGGTQYF. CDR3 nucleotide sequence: TGTGCCAGCAGCCAAGACGCGGGACTAGCGGGAGGAACGCAGTATTTT.

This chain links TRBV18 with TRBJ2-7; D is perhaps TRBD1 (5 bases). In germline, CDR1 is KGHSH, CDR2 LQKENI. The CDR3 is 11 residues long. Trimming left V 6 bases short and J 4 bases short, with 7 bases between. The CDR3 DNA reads TGTGCCAGCTCTCGACAGTACGAGCAGTACTTC. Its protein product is CASSRQYEQYF.

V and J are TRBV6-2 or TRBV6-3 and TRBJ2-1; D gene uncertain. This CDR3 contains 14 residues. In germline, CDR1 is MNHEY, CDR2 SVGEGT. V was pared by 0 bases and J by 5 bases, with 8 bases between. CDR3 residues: CASSYSVENNEQFF. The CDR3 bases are TGTGCCAGCAGTTACTCTGTCGAGAACAATGAGCAGTTCTTC.

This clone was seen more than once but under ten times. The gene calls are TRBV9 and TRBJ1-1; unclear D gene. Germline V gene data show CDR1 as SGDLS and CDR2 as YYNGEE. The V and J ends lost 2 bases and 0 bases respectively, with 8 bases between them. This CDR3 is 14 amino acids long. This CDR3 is CASSVTPMNTEAFF. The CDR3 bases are TGTGCCAGCAGCGTTACGCCTATGAACACTGAAGCTTTCTTT.

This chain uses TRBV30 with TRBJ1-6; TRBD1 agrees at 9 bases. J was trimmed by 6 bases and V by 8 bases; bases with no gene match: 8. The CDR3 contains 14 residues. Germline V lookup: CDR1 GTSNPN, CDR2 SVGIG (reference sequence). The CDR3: CAGGGQGINSPLHF. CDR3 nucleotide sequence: TGTGCCGGGGGGGGACAGGGAATTAATTCACCCCTCCACTTT. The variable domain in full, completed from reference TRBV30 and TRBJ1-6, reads SQTIHQWPATLVQPVGSPLSLECTVEGTSNPNLYWYRQAAGRGLQLLFYSVGIGQISSEVPQNLSASRPQDRQFILSSKKLLLSDSGFYLCAGGGQGINSPLHFGNGTRLTVT.

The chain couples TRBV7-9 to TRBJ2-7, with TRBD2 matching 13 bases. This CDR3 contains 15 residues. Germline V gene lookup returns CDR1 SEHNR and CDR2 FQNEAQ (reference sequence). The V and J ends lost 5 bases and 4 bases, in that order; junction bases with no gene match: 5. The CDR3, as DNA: TGTGCCAGCAGCCACCGGACTAGCGGGGGTTACGAGCAGTACTTC. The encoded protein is CASSHRTSGGYEQYF.

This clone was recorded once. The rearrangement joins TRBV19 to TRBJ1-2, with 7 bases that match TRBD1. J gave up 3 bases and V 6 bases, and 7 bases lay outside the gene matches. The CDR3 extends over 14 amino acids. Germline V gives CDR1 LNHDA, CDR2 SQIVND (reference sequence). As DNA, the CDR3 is TGTGCCAGTAGGGGGACAGACTACTACTATGGCTACACCTTC. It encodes CASRGTDYYYGYTF.

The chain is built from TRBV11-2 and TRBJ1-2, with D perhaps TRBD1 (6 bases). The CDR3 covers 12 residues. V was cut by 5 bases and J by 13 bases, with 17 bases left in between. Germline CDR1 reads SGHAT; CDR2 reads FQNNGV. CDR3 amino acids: CASSDRDMAATF. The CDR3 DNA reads TGTGCCAGCAGCGACCGGGACATGGCAGCCACCTTC.

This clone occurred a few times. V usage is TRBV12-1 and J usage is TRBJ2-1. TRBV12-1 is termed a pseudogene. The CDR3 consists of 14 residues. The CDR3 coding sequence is TGTGCCAGCAGCTTTGCTGGGCGCATCCCCGCGGAGTTCTTC. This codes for CASSFAGRIPAEFF.